This T cell receptor beta chain was sequenced during a study of radiotherapy plus CTLA-4 blockade in lung cancer. Points from the study as a whole: Expansion in blood of tumor-derived TCR clones was seen after radiotherapy plus ipilimumab. According to reports, early shifts in blood T cell clones, alongside interferon-beta, forecast response most accurately.

Method: immunoSEQ multiplex PCR; TCRdb's copy keeps in-frame clones and lacks some. The sample has approximately 76,000 clones; around 79% are singletons. Focal radiation and CTLA-4 blockade (ipilimumab) were tested in chemo-refractory metastatic non-small-cell lung cancer patients. Comments on this clone: Its cognate antigen is unknown.

CDR3 length: 16 amino acids. The V gene's germline CDR1 is MNHEY and CDR2 SVGAGI. The junction had 3 bases not matched to a gene; V was cut back by 2 bases and J by 0 bases. The rearrangement links TRBV6-5 to TRBJ2-1, with TRBD2 matching 8 bases. This clonotype was sampled from a human donor with non-small cell lung cancer who had a partial response to radiotherapy plus ipilimumab. Some clones in this sample may be carry-over from other donors' samples. The starting material was peripheral blood, obtained from a patient treated with radiotherapy plus ipilimumab. The CDR3 DNA reads TGTGCCAGCAGTTACCCGGCGGGAGGCTCCTACAATGAGCAGTTCTTC. Translated, it gives CASSYPAGGSYNEQFF.